The clone carrying this T cell receptor (beta chain) came up once. The data derive from a study of control samples from healthy donors and cancer patients. Assay: immunoSEQ multiplex PCR; the TCRdb copy retains only in-frame clones and omits some. The sample contains about 79,000 clones, 80% to 95% of which appear only once. Germline V gives CDR1 SGHTA, CDR2 FQGTGA. V lost 2 bases and J lost 5, with 7 bases in between. This CDR3 has 13 residues. This clonotype was sampled from a woman aged 40 to 55 with lung cancer. The chain links TRBV7-3 to TRBJ2-1, with D hard to call. The sequenced material came from PBMCs. CDR3 loop: CASSLGSNNEQFF. The CDR3 coding sequence is TGTGCCAGCAGCTTAGGCAGTAACAATGAGCAGTTCTTC.